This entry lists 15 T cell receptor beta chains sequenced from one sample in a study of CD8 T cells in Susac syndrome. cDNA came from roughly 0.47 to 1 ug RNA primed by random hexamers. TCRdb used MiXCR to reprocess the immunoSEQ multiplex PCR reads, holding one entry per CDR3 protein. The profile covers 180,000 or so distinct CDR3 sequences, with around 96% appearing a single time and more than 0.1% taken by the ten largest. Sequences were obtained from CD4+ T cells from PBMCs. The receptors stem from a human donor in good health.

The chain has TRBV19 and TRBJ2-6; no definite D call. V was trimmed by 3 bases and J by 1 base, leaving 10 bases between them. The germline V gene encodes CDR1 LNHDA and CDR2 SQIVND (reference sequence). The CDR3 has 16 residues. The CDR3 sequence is CASSILVVSGANVLTF. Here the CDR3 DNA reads TGTGCCAGTAGTATTCTAGTGGTTTCTGGGGCCAACGTCCTGACTTTC.

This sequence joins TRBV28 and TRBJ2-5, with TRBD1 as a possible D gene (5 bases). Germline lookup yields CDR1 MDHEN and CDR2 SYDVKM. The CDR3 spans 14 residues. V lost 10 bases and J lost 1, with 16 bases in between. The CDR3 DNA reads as TGTGCCACCAGGGCCGCTGAAGCCCAAGAGACCCAGTACTTC. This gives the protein CATRAAEAQETQYF.

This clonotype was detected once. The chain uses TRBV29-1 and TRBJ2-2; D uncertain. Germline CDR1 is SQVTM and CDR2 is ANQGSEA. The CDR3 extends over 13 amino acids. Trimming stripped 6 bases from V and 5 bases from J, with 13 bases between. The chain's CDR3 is CSVASLGTGELFF. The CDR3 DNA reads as TGCAGCGTCGCCTCTTTGGGGACCGGGGAGCTGTTTTTT.

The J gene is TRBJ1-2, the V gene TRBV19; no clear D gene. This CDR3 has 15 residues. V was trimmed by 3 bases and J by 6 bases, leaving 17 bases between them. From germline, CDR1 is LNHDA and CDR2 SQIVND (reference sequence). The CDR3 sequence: CASSITGPRGNGYTF. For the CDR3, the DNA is TGTGCCAGTAGTATCACCGGGCCCCGAGGCAATGGCTACACCTTC.

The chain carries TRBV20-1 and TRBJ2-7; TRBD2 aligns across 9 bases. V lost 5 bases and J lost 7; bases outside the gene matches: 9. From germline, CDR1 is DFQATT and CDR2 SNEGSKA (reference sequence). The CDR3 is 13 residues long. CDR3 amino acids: CSALERLAVEQYF. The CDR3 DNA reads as TGCAGTGCTCTCGAAAGACTAGCGGTTGAGCAGTACTTC.

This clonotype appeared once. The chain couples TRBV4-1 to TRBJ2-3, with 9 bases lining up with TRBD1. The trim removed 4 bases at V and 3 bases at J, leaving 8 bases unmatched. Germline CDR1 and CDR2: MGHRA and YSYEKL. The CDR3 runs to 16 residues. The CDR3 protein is CASSLLAGTGTDTQYF. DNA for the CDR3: TGCGCCAGCAGCCTCCTGGCCGGGACAGGGACAGATACGCAGTATTTT.

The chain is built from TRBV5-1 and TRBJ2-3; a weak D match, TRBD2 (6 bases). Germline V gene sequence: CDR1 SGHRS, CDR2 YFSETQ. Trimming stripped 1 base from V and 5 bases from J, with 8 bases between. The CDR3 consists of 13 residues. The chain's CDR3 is CASSLTSRDTQYF. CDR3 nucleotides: TGCGCCAGCAGCTTGACTAGCCGAGATACGCAGTATTTT.

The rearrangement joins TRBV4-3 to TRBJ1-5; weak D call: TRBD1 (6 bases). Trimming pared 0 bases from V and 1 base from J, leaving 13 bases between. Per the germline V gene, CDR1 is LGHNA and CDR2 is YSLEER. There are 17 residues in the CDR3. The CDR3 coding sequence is TGCGCCAGCAGCCAAGAATGGGACACGGGGAGCAATCAGCCCCAGCATTTT. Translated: CASSQEWDTGSNQPQHF.

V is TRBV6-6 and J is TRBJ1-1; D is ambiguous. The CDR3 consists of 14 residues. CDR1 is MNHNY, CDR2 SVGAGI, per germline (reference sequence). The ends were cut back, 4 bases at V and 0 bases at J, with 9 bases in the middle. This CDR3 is CASSSETLNTEAFF. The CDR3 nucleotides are TGTGCCAGCAGTTCGGAAACACTGAACACTGAAGCTTTCTTT.

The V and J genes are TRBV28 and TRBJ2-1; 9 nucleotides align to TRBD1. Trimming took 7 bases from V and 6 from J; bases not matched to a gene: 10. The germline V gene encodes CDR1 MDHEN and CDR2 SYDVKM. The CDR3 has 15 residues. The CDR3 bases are TGTGCCAGCAAAAACCGGGACAGGGTGGTCAATGAGCAGTTCTTC. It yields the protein CASKNRDRVVNEQFF.

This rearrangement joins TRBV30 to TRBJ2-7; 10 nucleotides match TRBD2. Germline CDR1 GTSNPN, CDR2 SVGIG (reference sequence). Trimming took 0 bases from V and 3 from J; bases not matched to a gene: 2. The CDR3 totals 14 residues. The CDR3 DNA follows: TGTGCCTGGAGTGTAACTAGCGGGAACTACGAGCAGTACTTC. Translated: CAWSVTSGNYEQYF.

The CDR3 loop reads CASSVAPEYNEQFF. DNA for the CDR3: TGTGCCAGCAGCGTAGCCCCAGAGTACAATGAGCAGTTCTTC. This chain uses TRBV9 with TRBJ2-1; the D is unclear. The CDR3 runs to 14 residues. The V and J ends lost 0 bases and 4 bases respectively, with 8 bases between them. Germline V gene data show CDR1 as SGDLS and CDR2 as YYNGEE.

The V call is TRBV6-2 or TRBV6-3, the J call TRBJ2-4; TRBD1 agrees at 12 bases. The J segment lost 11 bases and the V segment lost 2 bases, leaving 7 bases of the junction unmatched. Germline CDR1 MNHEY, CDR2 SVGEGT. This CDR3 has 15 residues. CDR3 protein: CASSYTPGTGGVQYF. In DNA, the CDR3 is TGTGCCAGCAGTTACACCCCCGGGACAGGGGGCGTTCAGTACTTC.

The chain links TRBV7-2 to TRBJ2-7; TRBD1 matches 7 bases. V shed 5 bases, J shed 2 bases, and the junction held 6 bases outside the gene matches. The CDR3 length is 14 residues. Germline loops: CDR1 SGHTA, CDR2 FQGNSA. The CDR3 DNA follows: TGTGCCAGCAGCGTATCCGGGACAGCCTACGAGCAGTACTTC. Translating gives CASSVSGTAYEQYF.

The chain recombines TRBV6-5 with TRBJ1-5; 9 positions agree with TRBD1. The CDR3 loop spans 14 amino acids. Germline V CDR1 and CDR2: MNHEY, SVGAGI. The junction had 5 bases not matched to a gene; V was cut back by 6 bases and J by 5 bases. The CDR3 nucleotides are TGTGCCAGCAGCAGGACAGGGGCTGATCAGCCCCAGCATTTT. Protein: CASSRTGADQPQHF.